This T cell receptor (beta chain) was identified in a study of T cell responses to AZD1222 COVID-19 vaccine. TCRdb's table, derived via immunoSEQ multiplex PCR, lists solely in-frame clones and lacks some. Among 140,000 to 150,000 clones listed, 88% were seen once. V dropped 5 bases and J dropped 3 bases, with 11 bases sitting between them. The CDR3 is 13 residues long. Germline V gene data show CDR1 as SGHAT and CDR2 as FQNNGV. The TCR was taken from an adult who received the MenACWY meningococcal vaccine as a control. V usage is TRBV11-2 and J usage is TRBJ2-7; D might be TRBD1 (6 bases). Sequenced here: peripheral blood, sampled 28 days after the second dose of the MenACWY control vaccine. The CDR3 loop reads CASSPRDIYEQYF. DNA of the CDR3: TGTGCCAGCAGCCCCCGGGACATCTACGAGCAGTACTTC. Looking up the rest from reference TRBV11-2 and TRBJ2-7 gives the full variable domain: EAGVAQSPRYKIIEKRQSVAFWCNPISGHATLYWYQQILGQGPKLLIQFQNNGVVDDSQLPKDRFSAERLKGVDSTLKIQPAKLEDSAVYLCASSPRDIYEQYFGPGTRLTVT.